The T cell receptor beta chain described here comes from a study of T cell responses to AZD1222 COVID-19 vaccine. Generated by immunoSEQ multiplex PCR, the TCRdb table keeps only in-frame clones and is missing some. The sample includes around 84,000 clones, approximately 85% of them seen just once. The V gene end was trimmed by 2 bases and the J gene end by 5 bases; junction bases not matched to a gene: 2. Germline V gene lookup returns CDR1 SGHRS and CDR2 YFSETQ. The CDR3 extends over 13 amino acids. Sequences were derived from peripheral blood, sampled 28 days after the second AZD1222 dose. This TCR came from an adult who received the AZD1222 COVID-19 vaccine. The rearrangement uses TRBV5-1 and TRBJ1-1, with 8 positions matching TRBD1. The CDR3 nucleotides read TGCGCCAGCAGCTTAAACAGGGGGACTGAAGCTTTCTTT. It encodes CASSLNRGTEAFF.